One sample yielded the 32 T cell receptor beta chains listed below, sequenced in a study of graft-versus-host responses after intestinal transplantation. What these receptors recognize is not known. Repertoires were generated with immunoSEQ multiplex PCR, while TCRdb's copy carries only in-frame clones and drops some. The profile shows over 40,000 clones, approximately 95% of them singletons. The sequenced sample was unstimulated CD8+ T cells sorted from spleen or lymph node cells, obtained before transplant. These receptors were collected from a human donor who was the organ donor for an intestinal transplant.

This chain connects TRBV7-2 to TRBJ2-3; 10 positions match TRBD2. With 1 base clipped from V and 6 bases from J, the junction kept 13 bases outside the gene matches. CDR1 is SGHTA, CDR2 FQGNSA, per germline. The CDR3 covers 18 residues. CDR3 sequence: CASSLVPAGGSLSDTQYF. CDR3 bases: TGTGCCAGCAGCTTAGTTCCAGCGGGGGGGTCTTTATCGGATACGCAGTATTTT.

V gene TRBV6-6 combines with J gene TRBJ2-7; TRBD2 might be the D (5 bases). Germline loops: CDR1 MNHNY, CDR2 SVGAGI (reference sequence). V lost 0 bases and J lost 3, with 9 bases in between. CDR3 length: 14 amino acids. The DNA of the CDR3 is TGTGCCAGCAGTTACTCGGGCGGGTTCTACGAGCAGTACTTC. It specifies CASSYSGGFYEQYF.

The CDR3 sequence is CASSPVWDLQETQYF. CDR3 in DNA: TGTGCCAGCAGCCCTGTCTGGGACCTACAAGAGACCCAGTACTTC. The rearrangement joins TRBV5-5 to TRBJ2-5; D possibly uses TRBD1 or TRBD2 (5 bases each). Per germline, CDR1 SGHKS and CDR2 YYEKEE (reference sequence). V was pared by 4 bases and J by 2 bases, with 15 bases between. The length of the CDR3 is 15 residues. Supplemented by reference TRBV5-5 and TRBJ2-5, the full variable domain reads DAGVTQSPTHLIKTRGQQVTLRCSPISGHKSVSWYQQVLGQGPQFIFQYYEKEERGRGNFPDRFSARQFPNYSSELNVNALLLGDSALYLCASSPVWDLQETQYFGPGTRLLVL.

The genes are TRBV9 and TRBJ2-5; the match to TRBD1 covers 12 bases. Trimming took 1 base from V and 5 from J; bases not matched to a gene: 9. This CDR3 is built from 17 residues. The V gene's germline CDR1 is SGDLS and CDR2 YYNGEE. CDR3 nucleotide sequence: TGTGCCAGCAGCGTAAAGGGACAGGGGGCGCGGGGGGAGACCCAGTACTTC. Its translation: CASSVKGQGARGETQYF.

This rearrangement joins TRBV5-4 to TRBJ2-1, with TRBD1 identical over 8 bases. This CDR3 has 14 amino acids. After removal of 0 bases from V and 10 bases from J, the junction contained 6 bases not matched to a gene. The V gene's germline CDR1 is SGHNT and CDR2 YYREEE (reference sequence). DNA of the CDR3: TGTGCCAGCAGCTTGGTCCAGGGGGCAGGAGAGCAGTTCTTC. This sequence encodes CASSLVQGAGEQFF.

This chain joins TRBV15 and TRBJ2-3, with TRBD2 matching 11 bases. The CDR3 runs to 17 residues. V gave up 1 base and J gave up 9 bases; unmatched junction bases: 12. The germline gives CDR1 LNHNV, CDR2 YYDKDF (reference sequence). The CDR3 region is CATSRGPFGIAGGTQYF. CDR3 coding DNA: TGTGCCACCAGCAGAGGACCATTTGGAATAGCGGGGGGGACGCAGTATTTT.

The CDR3: CASSYGSGDTIYF. DNA of the CDR3: TGTGCCAGCAGTTACGGAAGCGGTGACACCATATATTTT. The gene calls are TRBV6-6 and TRBJ1-3; D is uncertain. The CDR3 totals 13 residues. V dropped 2 bases and J dropped 8 bases, with 10 bases sitting between them. Germline-derived CDR1 and CDR2 are MNHNY and SVGAGI (reference sequence).

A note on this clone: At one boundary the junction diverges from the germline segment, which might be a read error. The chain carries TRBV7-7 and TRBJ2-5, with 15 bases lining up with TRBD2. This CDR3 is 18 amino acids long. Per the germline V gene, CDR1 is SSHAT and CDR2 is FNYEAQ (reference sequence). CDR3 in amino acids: CASSRGLAGGWYQETQYF. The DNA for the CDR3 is TGTGCTAGCAGCCGGGGACTAGCGGGGGGTTGGTACCAAGAGACCCAGTACTTC. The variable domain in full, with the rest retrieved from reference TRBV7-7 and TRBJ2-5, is GAGVSQSPRYKVTKRGQDVTLRCDPISSHATLYWYQQALGQGPEFLTYFNYEAQPDKSGLPSDRFSAERPEGSISTLTIQRTEQRDSAMYRCASSRGLAGGWYQETQYFGPGTRLLVL.

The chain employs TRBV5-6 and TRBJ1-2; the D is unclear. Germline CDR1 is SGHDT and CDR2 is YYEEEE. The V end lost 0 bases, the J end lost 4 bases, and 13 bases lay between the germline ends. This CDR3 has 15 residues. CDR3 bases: TGTGCCAGCAGCTTGGCCTTGAACAGCCTCTATGGCTACACCTTC. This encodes CASSLALNSLYGYTF.

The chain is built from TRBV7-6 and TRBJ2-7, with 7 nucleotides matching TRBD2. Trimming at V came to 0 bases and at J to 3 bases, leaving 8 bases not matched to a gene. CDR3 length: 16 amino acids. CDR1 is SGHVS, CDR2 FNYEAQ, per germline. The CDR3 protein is CASSLADTGRDYEQYF. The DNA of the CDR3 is TGTGCCAGCAGCTTAGCGGATACGGGGAGGGACTACGAGCAGTACTTC.

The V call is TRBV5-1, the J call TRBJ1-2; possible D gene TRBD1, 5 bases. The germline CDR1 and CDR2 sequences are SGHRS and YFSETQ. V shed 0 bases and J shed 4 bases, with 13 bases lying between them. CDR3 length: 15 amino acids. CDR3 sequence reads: CASSLAGEGFYGYTF. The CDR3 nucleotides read TGCGCCAGCAGCTTGGCTGGGGAGGGGTTCTATGGCTACACCTTC.

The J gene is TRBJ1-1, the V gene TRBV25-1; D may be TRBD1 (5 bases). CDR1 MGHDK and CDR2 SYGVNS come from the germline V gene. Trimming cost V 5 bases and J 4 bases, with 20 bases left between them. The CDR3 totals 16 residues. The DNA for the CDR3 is TGTGCCAGCAGTACTCGTACAGGCCCCATAAGCACTGAAGCTTTCTTT. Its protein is CASSTRTGPISTEAFF.

The CDR3, as DNA: TGCGCCAGCAGCTTGGCTGGGACTAGCGGGCTGGGCTACGAGCAGTACTTC. This translates into CASSLAGTSGLGYEQYF. The rearrangement joins TRBV5-1 to TRBJ2-7; TRBD2 aligns across 12 bases. CDR3 size: 17 residues. The trim removed 0 bases at V and 3 bases at J, leaving 7 bases unmatched. Germline loops: CDR1 SGHRS, CDR2 YFSETQ.

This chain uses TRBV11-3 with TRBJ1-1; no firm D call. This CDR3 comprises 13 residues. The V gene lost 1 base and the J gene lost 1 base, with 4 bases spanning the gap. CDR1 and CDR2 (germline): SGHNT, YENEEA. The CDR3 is CASSLARNTEAFF. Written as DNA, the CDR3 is TGTGCCAGCAGCTTAGCCAGGAACACTGAAGCTTTCTTT.

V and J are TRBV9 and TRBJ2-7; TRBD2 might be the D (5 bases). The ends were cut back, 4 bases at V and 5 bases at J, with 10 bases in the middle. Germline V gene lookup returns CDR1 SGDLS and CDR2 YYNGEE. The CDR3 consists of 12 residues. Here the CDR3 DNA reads TGTGCCAGCAGCTCCCGGGGAGACGAGCAGTACTTC. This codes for CASSSRGDEQYF.

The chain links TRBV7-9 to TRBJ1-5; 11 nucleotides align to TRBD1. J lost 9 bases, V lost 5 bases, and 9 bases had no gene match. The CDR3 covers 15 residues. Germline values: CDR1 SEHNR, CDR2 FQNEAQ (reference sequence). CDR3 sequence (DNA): TGTGCCAGCAGCAAGGGACAGGGGGGCATAGGGCCCCAGCATTTT. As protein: CASSKGQGGIGPQHF.

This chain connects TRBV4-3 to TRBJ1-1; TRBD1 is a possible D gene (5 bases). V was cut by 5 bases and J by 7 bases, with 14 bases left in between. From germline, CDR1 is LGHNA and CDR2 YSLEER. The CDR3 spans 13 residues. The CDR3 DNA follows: TGCGCCAGCAGCTATTCGAGGGGAGGTGAAGCTTTCTTT. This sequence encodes CASSYSRGGEAFF.

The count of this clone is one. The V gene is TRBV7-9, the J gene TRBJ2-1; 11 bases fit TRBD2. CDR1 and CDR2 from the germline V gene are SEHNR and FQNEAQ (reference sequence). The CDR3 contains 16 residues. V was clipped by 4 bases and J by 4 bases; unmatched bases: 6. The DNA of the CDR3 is TGTGCCAGCAGCTGGGAGACTAGCGGGGATTACAATGAGCAGTTCTTC. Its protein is CASSWETSGDYNEQFF.

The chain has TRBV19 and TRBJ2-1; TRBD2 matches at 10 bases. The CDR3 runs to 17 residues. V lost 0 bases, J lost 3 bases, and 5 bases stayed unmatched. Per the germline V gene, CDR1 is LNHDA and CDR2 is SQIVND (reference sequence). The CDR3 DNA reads TGTGCCAGTAGTATAGAGGGTGCTAGCGGGAGCTACAATGAGCAGTTCTTC. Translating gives CASSIEGASGSYNEQFF.

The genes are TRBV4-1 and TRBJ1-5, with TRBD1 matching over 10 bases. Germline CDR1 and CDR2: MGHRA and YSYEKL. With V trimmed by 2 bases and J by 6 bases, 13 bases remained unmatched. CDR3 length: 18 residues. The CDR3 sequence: CASSQLRGQGLFGQPQHF. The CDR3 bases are TGCGCCAGCAGCCAACTTAGGGGACAGGGGCTTTTCGGTCAGCCCCAGCATTTT.

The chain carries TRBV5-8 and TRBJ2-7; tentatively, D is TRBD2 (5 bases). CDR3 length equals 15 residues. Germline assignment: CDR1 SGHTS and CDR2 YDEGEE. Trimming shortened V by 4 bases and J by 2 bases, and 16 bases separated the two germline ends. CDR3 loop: CASSLNGWRPYEQYF. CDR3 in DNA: TGTGCCAGCAGCCTGAACGGGTGGAGGCCCTACGAGCAGTACTTC.

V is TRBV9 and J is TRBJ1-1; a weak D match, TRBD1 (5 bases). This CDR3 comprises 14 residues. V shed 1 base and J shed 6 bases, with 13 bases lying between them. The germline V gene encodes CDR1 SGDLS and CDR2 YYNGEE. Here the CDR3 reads CASSVNSGFSEAFF. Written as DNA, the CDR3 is TGTGCCAGCAGCGTAAACTCAGGGTTTTCTGAAGCTTTCTTT.

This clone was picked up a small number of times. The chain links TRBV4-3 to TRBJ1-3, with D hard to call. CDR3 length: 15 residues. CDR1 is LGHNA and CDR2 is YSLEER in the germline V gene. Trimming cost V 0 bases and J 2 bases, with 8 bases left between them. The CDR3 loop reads CASSQDSAAGNTIYF. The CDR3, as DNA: TGCGCCAGCAGCCAAGATTCGGCAGCTGGAAACACCATATATTTT.

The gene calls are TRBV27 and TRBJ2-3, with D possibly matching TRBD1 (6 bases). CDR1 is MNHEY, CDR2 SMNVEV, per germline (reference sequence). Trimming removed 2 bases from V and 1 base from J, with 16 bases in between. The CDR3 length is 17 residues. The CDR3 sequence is CASSLDVGAGGTDTQYF. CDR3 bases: TGTGCCAGCAGTTTAGATGTGGGGGCCGGTGGCACAGATACGCAGTATTTT.

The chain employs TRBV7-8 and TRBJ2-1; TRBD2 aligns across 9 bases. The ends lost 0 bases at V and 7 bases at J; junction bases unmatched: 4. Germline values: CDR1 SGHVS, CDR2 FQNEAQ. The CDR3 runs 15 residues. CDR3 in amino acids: CASSLAASGVNEQFF. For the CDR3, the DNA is TGTGCCAGCAGCTTAGCGGCTAGCGGGGTAAATGAGCAGTTCTTC. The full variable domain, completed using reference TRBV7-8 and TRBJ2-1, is GAGVSQSPRYKVAKRGQDVALRCDPISGHVSLFWYQQALGQGPEFLTYFQNEAQLDKSGLPSDRFFAERPEGSVSTLKIQRTQQEDSAVYLCASSLAASGVNEQFFGPGTRLTVL.

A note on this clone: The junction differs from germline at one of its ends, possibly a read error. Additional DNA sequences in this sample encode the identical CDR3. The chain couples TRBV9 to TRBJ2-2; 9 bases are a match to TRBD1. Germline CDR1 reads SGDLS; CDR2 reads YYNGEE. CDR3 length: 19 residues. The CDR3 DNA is TGTGCCAGCAGCGTTGACAGGGGGTCCATTTCAGCGAACACCGGGGAGCTATTTTTT. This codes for CASSVDRGSISANTGELFF.

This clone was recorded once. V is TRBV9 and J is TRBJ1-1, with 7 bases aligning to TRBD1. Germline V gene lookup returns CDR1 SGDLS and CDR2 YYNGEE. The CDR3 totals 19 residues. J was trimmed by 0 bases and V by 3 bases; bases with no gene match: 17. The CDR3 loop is CASSEGAFGRAGMNTEAFF. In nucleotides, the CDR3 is TGTGCCAGCAGCGAGGGGGCCTTCGGGAGGGCGGGGATGAACACTGAAGCTTTCTTT.

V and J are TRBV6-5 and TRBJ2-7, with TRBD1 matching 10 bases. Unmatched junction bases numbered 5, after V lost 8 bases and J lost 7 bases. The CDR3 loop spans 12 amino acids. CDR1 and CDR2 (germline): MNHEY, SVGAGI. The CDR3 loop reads CASQTGGDEQYF. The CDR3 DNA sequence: TGTGCCAGCCAGACAGGGGGCGATGAGCAGTACTTC.

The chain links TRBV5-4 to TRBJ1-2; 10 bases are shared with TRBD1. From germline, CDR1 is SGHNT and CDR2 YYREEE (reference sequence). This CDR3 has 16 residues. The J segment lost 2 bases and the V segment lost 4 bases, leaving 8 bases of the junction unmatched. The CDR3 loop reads CASSAGTGVGNYGYTF. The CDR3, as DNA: TGTGCCAGCAGCGCGGGGACAGGGGTGGGCAACTATGGCTACACCTTC.

CDR3 nucleotides: TGTGCCAGCTCCCAAGAAAACACCATATATTTT. It specifies CASSQENTIYF. The V call is TRBV18, the J call TRBJ1-3; D is uncertain. CDR3 length: 11 amino acids. Germline V gene sequence: CDR1 KGHSH, CDR2 LQKENI. V was cut by 6 bases and J by 6 bases, with 6 bases left in between.

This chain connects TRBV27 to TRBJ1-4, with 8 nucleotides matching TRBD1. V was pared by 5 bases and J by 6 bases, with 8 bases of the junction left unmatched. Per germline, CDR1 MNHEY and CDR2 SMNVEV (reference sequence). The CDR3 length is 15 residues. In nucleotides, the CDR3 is TGTGCCAGCAGTCCCCTGGACAGGGAGGATGAAAAACTGTTTTTT. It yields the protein CASSPLDREDEKLFF.

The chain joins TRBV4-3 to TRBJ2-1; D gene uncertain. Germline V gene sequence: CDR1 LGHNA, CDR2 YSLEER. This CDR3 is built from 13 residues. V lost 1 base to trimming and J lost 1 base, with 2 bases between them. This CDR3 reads CASSQASYNEQFF. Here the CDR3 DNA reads TGCGCCAGCAGCCAAGCGTCCTACAATGAGCAGTTCTTC.